Presented here are 4 T cell receptor beta chains from one specimen sequenced in a study of blood T cell repertoires in COVID-19. Sequenced by immunoSEQ multiplex PCR; TCRdb stores in-frame clones only, minus some. The top ten hold roughly 2.4% of the sample, which has some 190,000 clones, about 91% seen once. The sequencing input was PBMCs or T cells enriched from blood (not recorded which). The receptors originated from a middle-aged woman with acute COVID-19.

V usage is TRBV19 and J usage is TRBJ2-5; 9 bases match TRBD1. Trimming at V came to 5 bases and at J to 0 bases, leaving 4 bases not matched to a gene. The CDR3 has 15 residues. The germline gives CDR1 LNHDA, CDR2 SQIVND (reference sequence). Written as DNA, the CDR3 is TGTGCCAGTAGTCTTACAGGGGGCTACCAAGAGACCCAGTACTTC. The encoded protein is CASSLTGGYQETQYF. The full variable domain, in which reference TRBV19 and TRBJ2-5 provide the parts outside the CDR3, is DGGITQSPKYLFRKEGQNVTLSCEQNLNHDAMYWYRQDPGQGLRLIYYSQIVNDFQKGDIAEGYSVSREKKESFPLTVTSAQKNPTAFYLCASSLTGGYQETQYFGPGTRLLVL.

The chain links TRBV29-1 to TRBJ2-7; 8 bases fit TRBD2. There are 15 residues in the CDR3. V dropped 5 bases and J dropped 2; count of bases not matched to a gene: 11. Germline loops: CDR1 SQVTM, CDR2 ANQGSEA. CDR3 protein: CSVKLIGGAPYEQYF. CDR3 DNA: TGCAGCGTTAAATTAATCGGGGGGGCGCCCTACGAGCAGTACTTC.

The V gene is TRBV7-8, the J gene TRBJ2-7; perhaps TRBD2 as D (7 bases). The CDR3 sequence is 15 residues long. Between the trimmed V and J ends, which lost 3 bases and 0 bases, there was a span of 12 bases. The V gene's germline CDR1 is SGHVS and CDR2 FQNEAQ. The CDR3 is CASSLRAGASYEQYF. The CDR3 nucleotides read TGTGCCAGCAGCTTGAGGGCGGGGGCCTCCTACGAGCAGTACTTC.

V and J are TRBV19 and TRBJ1-1; D unresolved. CDR3 length: 13 residues. V lost 3 bases to trimming and J lost 1 base, with 6 bases between them. Germline values: CDR1 LNHDA, CDR2 SQIVND (reference sequence). CDR3 bases: TGTGCCAGTAGTATGGGCAGGAACACTGAAGCTTTCTTT. This gives the protein CASSMGRNTEAFF.